This TCR beta chain was captured by sequencing in a study of CD8 T cells in ankylosing spondylitis. The study's findings and limits: Reportedly, significant enrichment of disease-linked clones occurred in matched ankylosing spondylitis synovial fluid. Typical of ankylosing spondylitis blood, it appeared, was a TCR beta motif of about eight highly homologous variants.

Quantitative 5'-RACE was performed with molecular barcodes, and it yielded the TCR beta libraries. TCRdb fed the 5' RACE reads into MiXCR, producing one record per CDR3 protein. The sample gives under 850,000 distinct CDR3 sequences, under 20% of which show up once; about 19% is in the top ten. The CDR3 has 15 amino acids. The junction had 4 bases not matched to a gene; V was cut back by 1 base and J by 3 bases. The germline V gene has CDR1 SGHVS and CDR2 FQNEAQ. To note about this clonotype: No antigen is known for it.

The TCR originated in a male donor with ankylosing spondylitis. Sequencing input: blood, either unsorted or a sorted T cell fraction (not recorded which). This chain links TRBV7-8 with TRBJ2-7; 9 bases match TRBD1. The CDR3 region has the DNA TGTGCCAGCAGCTTAGGGACAGGGGCTGGCTACGAGCAGTACTTC. This sequence encodes CASSLGTGAGYEQYF. Full variable domain (outside the CDR3, taken from reference TRBV7-8 and TRBJ2-7): GAGVSQSPRYKVAKRGQDVALRCDPISGHVSLFWYQQALGQGPEFLTYFQNEAQLDKSGLPSDRFFAERPEGSVSTLKIQRTQQEDSAVYLCASSLGTGAGYEQYFGPGTRLTVT.